A single TCR beta chain is shown here with its context. Its target is not known. The record originates from a study of cytomegalovirus exposure and HLA in healthy donors. Whole-study results and caveats: The study designated around 150 TCR beta chains cytomegalovirus-associated.

This table comes from immunoSEQ multiplex PCR, and its TCRdb copy is limited to in-frame clones, with some not included. This table has around 200,000 clones, 65% to 85% appearing once. The length of the CDR3 is 15 residues. Germline-derived CDR1 and CDR2 are SQVTM and ANQGSEA. The V gene lost 3 bases and the J gene lost 0 bases, with 14 bases spanning the gap. The gene calls are TRBV29-1 and TRBJ1-1; D may be TRBD1 (5 bases). The sample taken for sequencing was PBMCs. This TCR was recovered from a woman under 30 in good health and CMV-seropositive. The DNA for the CDR3 is TGCAGCGTTGAGTCGGGGGTGGGCATGAACACTGAAGCTTTCTTT. Protein product: CSVESGVGMNTEAFF.